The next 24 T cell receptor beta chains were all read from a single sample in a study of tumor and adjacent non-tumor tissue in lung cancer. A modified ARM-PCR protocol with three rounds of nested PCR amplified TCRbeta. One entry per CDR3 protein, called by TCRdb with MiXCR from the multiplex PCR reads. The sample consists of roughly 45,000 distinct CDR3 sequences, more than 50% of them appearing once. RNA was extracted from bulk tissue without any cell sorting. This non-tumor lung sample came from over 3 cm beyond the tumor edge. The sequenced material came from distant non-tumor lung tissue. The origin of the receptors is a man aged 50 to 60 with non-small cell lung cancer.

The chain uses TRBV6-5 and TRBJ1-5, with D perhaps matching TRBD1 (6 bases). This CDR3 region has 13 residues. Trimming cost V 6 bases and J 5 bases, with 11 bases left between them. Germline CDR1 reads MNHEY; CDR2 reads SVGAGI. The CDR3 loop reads CASRQGDDQPQHF. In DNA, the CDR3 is TGTGCCAGCAGACAGGGTGATGATCAGCCCCAGCATTTT.

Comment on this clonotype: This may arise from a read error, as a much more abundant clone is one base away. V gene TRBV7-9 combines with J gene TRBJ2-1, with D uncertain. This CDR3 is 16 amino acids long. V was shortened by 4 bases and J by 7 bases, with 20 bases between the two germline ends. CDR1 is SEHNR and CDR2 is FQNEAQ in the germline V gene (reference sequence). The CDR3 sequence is CASSSLLLVQGNEQFF. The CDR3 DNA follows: TGTGCCAGCAGCTCTCTTTTGCTAGTTCAAGGTAATGAGCAGTTCTTC.

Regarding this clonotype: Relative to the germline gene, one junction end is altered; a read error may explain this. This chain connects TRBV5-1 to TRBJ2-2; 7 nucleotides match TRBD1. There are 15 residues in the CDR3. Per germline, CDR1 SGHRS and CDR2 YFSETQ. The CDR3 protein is CASSTGQRSTGELFF. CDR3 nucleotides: TGTGCCAGCAGCACGGGACAGCGCAGCACCGGGGAGCTGTTTTTT.

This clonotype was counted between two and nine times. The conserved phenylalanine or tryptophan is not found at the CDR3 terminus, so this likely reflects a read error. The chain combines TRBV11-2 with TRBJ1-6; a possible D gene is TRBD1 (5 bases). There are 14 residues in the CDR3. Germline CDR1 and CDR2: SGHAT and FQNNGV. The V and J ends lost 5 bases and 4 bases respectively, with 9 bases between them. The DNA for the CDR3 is TGTGCCAGCAGCACGACAGTATATAATTCACCCCTCCACGTT. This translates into CASSTTVYNSPLHV.

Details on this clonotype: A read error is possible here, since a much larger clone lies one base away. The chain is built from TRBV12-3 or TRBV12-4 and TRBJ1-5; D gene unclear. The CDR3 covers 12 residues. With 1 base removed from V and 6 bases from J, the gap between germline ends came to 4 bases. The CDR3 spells CASSLGSQPQHF. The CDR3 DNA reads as TGTGCCAGCAGTTTAGGCAGTCAGCCCCAGCATTTT.

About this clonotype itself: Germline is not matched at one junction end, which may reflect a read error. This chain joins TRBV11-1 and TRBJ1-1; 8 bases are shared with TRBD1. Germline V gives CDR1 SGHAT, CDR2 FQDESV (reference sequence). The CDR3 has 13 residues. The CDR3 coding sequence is TGTGCCAACAGCCCCGGGACAGGCGATGAAGTTTTCTTT. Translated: CANSPGTGDEVFF.

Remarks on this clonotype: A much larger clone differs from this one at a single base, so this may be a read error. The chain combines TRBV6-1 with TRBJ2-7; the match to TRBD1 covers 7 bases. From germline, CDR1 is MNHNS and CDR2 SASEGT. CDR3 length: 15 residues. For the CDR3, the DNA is TGTGCCAGCAGTGAAGCTTTTGGGACAGAGTACGAGCGGTACTTC. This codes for CASSEAFGTEYERYF.

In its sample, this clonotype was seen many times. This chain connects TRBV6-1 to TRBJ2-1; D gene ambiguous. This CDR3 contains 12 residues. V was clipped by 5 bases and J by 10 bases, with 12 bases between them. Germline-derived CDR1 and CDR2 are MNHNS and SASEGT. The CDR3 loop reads CASSMGRSEQFF. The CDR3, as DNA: TGTGCCAGCAGTATGGGTCGGTCCGAGCAGTTCTTC.

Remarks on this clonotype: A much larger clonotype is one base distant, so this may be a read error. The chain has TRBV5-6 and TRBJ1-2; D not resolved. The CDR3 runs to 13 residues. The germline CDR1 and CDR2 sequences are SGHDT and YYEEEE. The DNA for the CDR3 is TGTGTCAGCAGCTTGGCGGAGGGCGATGGCTACACCTTC. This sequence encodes CVSSLAEGDGYTF.

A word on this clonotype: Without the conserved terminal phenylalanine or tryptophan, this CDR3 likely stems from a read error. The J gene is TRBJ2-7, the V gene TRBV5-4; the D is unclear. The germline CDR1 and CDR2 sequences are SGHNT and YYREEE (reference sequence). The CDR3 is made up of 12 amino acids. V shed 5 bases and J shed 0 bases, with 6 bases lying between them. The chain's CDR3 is CASRANSYEQYL. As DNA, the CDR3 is TGTGCCAGCAGAGCGAACTCCTACGAGCAGTACTTA.

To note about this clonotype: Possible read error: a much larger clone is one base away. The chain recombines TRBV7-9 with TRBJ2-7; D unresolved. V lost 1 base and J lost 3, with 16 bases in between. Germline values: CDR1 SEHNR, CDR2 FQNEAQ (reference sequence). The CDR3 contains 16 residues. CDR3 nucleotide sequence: TGTGCCAGCAGCTTAGGCCGCCAGTTTCTTTACTACGAGCAGTACTTC. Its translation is CASSLGRQFLYYEQYF.

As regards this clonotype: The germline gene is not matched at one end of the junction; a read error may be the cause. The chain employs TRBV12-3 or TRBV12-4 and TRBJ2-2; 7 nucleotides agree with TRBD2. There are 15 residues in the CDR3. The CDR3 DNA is TGTGCCAGCAGTTGGGGGGGACCCGGCACCGGGAAGCTGTTTTTT. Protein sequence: CASSWGGPGTGKLFF.

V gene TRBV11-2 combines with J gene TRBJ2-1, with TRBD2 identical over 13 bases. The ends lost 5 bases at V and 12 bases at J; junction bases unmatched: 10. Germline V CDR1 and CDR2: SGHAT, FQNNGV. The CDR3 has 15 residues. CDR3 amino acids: CASSTGLAGAPGQFF. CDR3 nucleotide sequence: TGTGCCAGCAGCACCGGACTAGCGGGGGCCCCGGGGCAGTTCTTC.

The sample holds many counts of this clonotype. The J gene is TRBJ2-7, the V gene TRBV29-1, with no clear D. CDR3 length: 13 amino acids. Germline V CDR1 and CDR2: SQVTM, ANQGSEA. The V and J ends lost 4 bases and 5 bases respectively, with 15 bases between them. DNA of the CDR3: TGCAGCGTTGCCCCCACTCTGAGGAACGAGCAGTACTTC. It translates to CSVAPTLRNEQYF.

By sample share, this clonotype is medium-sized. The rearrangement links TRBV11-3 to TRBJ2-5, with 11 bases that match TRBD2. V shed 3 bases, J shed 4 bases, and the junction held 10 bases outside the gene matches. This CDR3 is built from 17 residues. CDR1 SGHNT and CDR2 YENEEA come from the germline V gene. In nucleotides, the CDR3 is TGTGCCAGCAGCTTGTCCTCCGGGACTAGCGGATTAGAGACCCAGTACTTC. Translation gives CASSLSSGTSGLETQYF.

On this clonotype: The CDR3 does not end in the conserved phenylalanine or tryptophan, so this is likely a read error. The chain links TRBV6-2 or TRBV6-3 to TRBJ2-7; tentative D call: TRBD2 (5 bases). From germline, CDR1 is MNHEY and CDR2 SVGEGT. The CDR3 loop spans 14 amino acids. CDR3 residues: CASSYTLRAYEQYL. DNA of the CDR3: TGTGCCAGCAGTTACACCCTGCGGGCCTATGAGCAGTACTTA.

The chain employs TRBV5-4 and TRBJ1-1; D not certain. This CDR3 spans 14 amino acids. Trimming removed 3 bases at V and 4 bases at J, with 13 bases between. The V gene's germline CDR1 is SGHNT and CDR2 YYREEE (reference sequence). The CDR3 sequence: CASSSEWVVTEAFF. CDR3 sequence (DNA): TGTGCCAGCAGCTCGGAATGGGTAGTCACTGAAGCTTTCTTT.

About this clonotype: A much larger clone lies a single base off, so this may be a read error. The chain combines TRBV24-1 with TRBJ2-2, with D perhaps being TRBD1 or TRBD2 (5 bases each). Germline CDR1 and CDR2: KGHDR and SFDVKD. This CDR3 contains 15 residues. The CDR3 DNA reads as TGTGCCACCAGTGATGAGACAGACAACACCGGGGAGCCGTTTTTT. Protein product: CATSDETDNTGEPFF.

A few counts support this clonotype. CDR3 amino acids: CASTLGRNYGYTF. The CDR3 DNA sequence: TGCGCCAGCACTCTTGGACGGAACTATGGCTACACCTTC. This chain uses TRBV10-2 with TRBJ1-2; D is unclear. Germline loops: CDR1 WSHSY, CDR2 SAAADI. The V end was cut by 7 bases, the J end by 2 bases, with 11 bases between. CDR3 length: 13 residues.

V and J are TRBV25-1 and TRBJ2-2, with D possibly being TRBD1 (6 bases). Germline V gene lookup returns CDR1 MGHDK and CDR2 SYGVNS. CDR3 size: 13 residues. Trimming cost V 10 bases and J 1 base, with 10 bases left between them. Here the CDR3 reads CANRVGNTGELFF. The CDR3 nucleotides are TGTGCCAACAGGGTAGGGAACACCGGGGAGCTGTTTTTT.

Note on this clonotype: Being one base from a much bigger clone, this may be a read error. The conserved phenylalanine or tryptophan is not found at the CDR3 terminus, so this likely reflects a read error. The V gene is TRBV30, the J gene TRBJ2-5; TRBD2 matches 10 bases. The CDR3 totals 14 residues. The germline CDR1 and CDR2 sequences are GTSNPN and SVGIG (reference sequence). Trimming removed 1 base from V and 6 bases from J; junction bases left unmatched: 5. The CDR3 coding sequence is TGTGCCTGGAGTGCAGTAGCGGGAGGAAAGACCCAGTACCTC. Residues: CAWSAVAGGKTQYL.

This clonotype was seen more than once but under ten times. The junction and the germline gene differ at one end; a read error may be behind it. The CDR3 region is CASTLDRVWRETQNF. CDR3 DNA: TGTGCCAGCACCCTAGACAGGGTATGGCGAGAGACCCAGAACTTC. The chain combines TRBV28 with TRBJ2-5; 7 bases map to TRBD1. Germline loops: CDR1 MDHEN, CDR2 SYDVKM. The CDR3 has 15 amino acids. Using reference TRBV28 and TRBJ2-5 for the parts outside the CDR3, the full variable domain is DVKVTQSSRYLVKRTGEKVFLECVQDMDHENMFWYRQDPGLGLRLIYFSYDVKMKEKGDIPEGYSVSREKKERFSLILESASTNQTSMYLCASTLDRVWRETQNFGPGTRLLVL.

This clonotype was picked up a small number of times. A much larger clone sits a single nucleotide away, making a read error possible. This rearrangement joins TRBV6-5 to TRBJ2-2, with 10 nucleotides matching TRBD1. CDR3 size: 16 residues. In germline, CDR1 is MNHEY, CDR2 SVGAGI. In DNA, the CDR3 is TGTGTCAGCATAGGGACAGGGGCCTCTCCGACCGGGGAGCTGTTTTTT. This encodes CVSIGTGASPTGELFF.

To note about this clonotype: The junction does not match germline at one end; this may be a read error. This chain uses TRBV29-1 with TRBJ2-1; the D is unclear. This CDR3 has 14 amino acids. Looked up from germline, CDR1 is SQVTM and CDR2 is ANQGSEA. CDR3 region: CSVERGVTYNEQFF. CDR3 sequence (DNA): TGCAGCGTTGAACGTGGAGTCACCTACAATGAACAGTTCTTC.